One sample yielded the 16 T cell receptor beta chains listed below, sequenced in a study of T cell responses to AZD1222 COVID-19 vaccine. Sequencing used immunoSEQ multiplex PCR; TCRdb keeps in-frame clones, though not all of them. This table has 130,000 to 150,000 clones, approximately 94% appearing once. Source: peripheral blood, taken on day 0 of AZD1222 vaccination. These receptors were collected from an adult in good health.

The V and J genes are TRBV29-1 and TRBJ1-2; 11 bases match TRBD1. CDR3 length equals 13 residues. Germline V gene data show CDR1 as SQVTM and CDR2 as ANQGSEA. The V gene end was trimmed by 4 bases and the J gene end by 8 bases; junction bases not matched to a gene: 6. The CDR3 here is CSVAGQGAEGYTF. The CDR3 DNA reads as TGCAGCGTTGCCGGACAGGGGGCAGAGGGCTACACCTTC.

Concerning this clone itself: One end of the junction varies from germline; a read error may be responsible. The V call is TRBV10-1, the J call TRBJ2-7; tentative D call: TRBD2 (5 bases). The CDR3 runs to 11 residues. Germline V gives CDR1 WNHNN, CDR2 SYGVQD (reference sequence). The CDR3 reads CASSDFRVWRF. For the CDR3, the DNA is TGCGCCAGCAGTGATTTCAGAGTATGGAGGTTC.

The chain recombines TRBV10-1 with TRBJ1-2; D is ambiguous. The CDR3 totals 13 residues. Trimming left V 2 bases short and J 2 bases short, with 6 bases between. Germline assignment: CDR1 WNHNN and CDR2 SYGVQD (reference sequence). The CDR3 region is CASSEVNNYGYTF. The DNA of the CDR3 is TGCGCCAGCAGTGAGGTCAACAACTATGGCTACACCTTC.

The chain is built from TRBV18 and TRBJ1-2; possible D gene TRBD1, 5 bases. V gave up 2 bases and J gave up 7 bases, with 14 bases separating them. The CDR3 consists of 14 residues. CDR1 is KGHSH, CDR2 LQKENI, per germline. The CDR3 here is CASSPNSQGSGYTF. The CDR3 region has the DNA TGTGCCAGCTCACCAAATTCCCAGGGAAGTGGCTACACCTTC.

The chain employs TRBV25-1 and TRBJ2-7; D ambiguous. Germline V CDR1 and CDR2: MGHDK, SYGVNS. The CDR3 is 17 amino acids. The germline V and J ends were trimmed by 4 bases and 4 bases, with 23 bases remaining between them. The CDR3 here is CASSVSAGPAAEYEQYF. The CDR3 DNA reads as TGTGCCAGCAGTGTATCGGCTGGCCCCGCAGCCGAATACGAGCAGTACTTC.

The chain recombines TRBV7-8 with TRBJ1-1; perhaps TRBD1 as D (5 bases). V dropped 0 bases and J dropped 4 bases, with 6 bases sitting between them. The CDR3 covers 13 residues. CDR1 and CDR2 from the germline V gene are SGHVS and FQNEAQ. CDR3 region: CASSLAGVTEAFF. CDR3 DNA sequence: TGTGCCAGCAGCTTAGCAGGGGTCACTGAAGCTTTCTTT.

The V call is TRBV7-2, the J call TRBJ2-1; 10 bases match TRBD1. The CDR3 sequence is 15 residues long. Germline CDR1 reads SGHTA; CDR2 reads FQGNSA. V shed 5 bases and J 8 bases; nucleotides not matched to a gene: 9. This chain's CDR3 is CASSLRQGARDEQFF. The DNA for the CDR3 is TGTGCCAGCAGCCTTCGACAGGGGGCTAGGGATGAGCAGTTCTTC.

The chain combines TRBV19 with TRBJ2-1; 10 bases align to TRBD1. The V and J ends lost 3 bases and 6 bases, in that order; junction bases with no gene match: 2. Germline CDR1 LNHDA, CDR2 SQIVND (reference sequence). The CDR3 has 14 amino acids. CDR3 DNA sequence: TGTGCCAGTAGTATTGACAGGGGGCTCAATGAGCAGTTCTTC. The encoded protein is CASSIDRGLNEQFF.

The rearrangement uses TRBV24-1 and TRBJ2-2, with TRBD1 identical over 7 bases. The CDR3 length is 14 residues. Germline assignment: CDR1 KGHDR and CDR2 SFDVKD. V lost 6 bases, J lost 4 bases, and 4 bases stayed unmatched. The CDR3 loop is CATSRAGGTGELFF. CDR3 in DNA: TGTGCCACCAGTCGGGCAGGGGGCACCGGGGAGCTGTTTTTT.

The V gene is TRBV6-5, the J gene TRBJ2-7; 9 nucleotides agree with TRBD1. Per the germline V gene, CDR1 is MNHEY and CDR2 is SVGAGI. The CDR3 sequence is 15 residues long. The V and J ends lost 2 bases and 4 bases, in that order; junction bases with no gene match: 6. As DNA, the CDR3 is TGTGCCAGCAGTTACCTGGGACAGGGACTTTACGAGCAGTACTTC. This encodes CASSYLGQGLYEQYF.

The chain is built from TRBV7-2 and TRBJ2-3; 9 bases line up with TRBD2. Looked up from germline, CDR1 is SGHTA and CDR2 is FQGNSA. J was trimmed by 0 bases and V by 2 bases; bases with no gene match: 6. The CDR3 runs 17 residues. CDR3 sequence (DNA): TGTGCCAGCAGCTTAATAGGACTAGCGTATAGCACAGATACGCAGTATTTT. Translated, it gives CASSLIGLAYSTDTQYF.

The chain joins TRBV6-1 to TRBJ1-2; D may be TRBD1 (6 bases). This CDR3 contains 13 residues. Germline lookup yields CDR1 MNHNS and CDR2 SASEGT. Trimming shortened V by 10 bases and J by 6 bases, and 18 bases separated the two germline ends. The CDR3 nucleotides are TGTGCCACCAAGGGGGGGGATAAGCATGGCTACACCTTC. Its translation is CATKGGDKHGYTF.

The chain has TRBV4-1 and TRBJ2-7; 9 nucleotides line up with TRBD1. Germline V gene sequence: CDR1 MGHRA, CDR2 YSYEKL. There are 15 residues in the CDR3. The ends lost 3 bases at V and 3 bases at J; junction bases unmatched: 6. CDR3 protein: CASSHPGQGNYEQYF. In DNA, the CDR3 is TGCGCCAGCAGCCACCCGGGACAGGGAAACTACGAGCAGTACTTC.

This chain uses TRBV4-1 with TRBJ1-1, with D possibly TRBD1 on 6 matching bases. CDR1 is MGHRA and CDR2 is YSYEKL in the germline V gene. Trimming removed 0 bases at V and 4 bases at J, with 12 bases between. This CDR3 is 15 amino acids long. Here the CDR3 DNA reads TGCGCCAGCAGCCAAGAGATTACAGGGACCACTGAAGCTTTCTTT. Protein: CASSQEITGTTEAFF.

The chain is built from TRBV18 and TRBJ1-1; no clear D. CDR1 KGHSH and CDR2 LQKENI come from the germline V gene. CDR3 length: 13 residues. Trimming stripped 3 bases from V and 6 bases from J, with 11 bases between. CDR3 in amino acids: CASSPSQWPEAFF. CDR3 in DNA: TGTGCCAGCTCACCTTCACAGTGGCCTGAAGCTTTCTTT.

The V gene is TRBV6-2 or TRBV6-3, the J gene TRBJ1-1; D perhaps matches TRBD1 (6 bases). Trimming took 5 bases from V and 3 from J, leaving 13 bases between them. The germline V gene encodes CDR1 MNHEY and CDR2 SVGEGT. This CDR3 has 14 residues. CDR3 in amino acids: CASSGRGVDTEAFF. In DNA, the CDR3 is TGTGCCAGCAGTGGGAGGGGGGTTGACACTGAAGCTTTCTTT.